This T cell receptor beta chain was recovered during a study of T cell repertoires in ileal Crohn's disease. For the study at large: Operated complications were stricturing disease (approximately 61%) and penetrating disease (around 39%). About half received postoperative treatment, around 10 with thiopurines and 15 to 20 anti-TNF. Per sample, 500 to 650 nanograms of biopsy DNA were TCRB immunosequenced.

The assay was immunoSEQ multiplex PCR, and TCRdb's table has in-frame clones only and misses some. The sample includes 16,000 or so clones, roughly 90% of them seen just once. Sample time point: inflamed ileum from the surgical specimen. The CDR3 runs to 14 residues. Germline CDR1 and CDR2: MNHNS and SASEGT. The ends were cut back, 10 bases at V and 3 bases at J, with 18 bases in the middle. Points on this clone: Antigen unknown.

Whole-study findings and limits: Mucosal expansions were suggested to be mainly CD8 T cells.

The clonotype was recovered from an adult with Crohn's disease. The sample taken for sequencing was ileal tissue. The gene calls are TRBV6-1 and TRBJ2-5, with D hard to call. The CDR3 bases are TGTGCCACTAGAGACGCGCTAGGGAAAGAGACCCAGTACTTC. Encoded protein: CATRDALGKETQYF.